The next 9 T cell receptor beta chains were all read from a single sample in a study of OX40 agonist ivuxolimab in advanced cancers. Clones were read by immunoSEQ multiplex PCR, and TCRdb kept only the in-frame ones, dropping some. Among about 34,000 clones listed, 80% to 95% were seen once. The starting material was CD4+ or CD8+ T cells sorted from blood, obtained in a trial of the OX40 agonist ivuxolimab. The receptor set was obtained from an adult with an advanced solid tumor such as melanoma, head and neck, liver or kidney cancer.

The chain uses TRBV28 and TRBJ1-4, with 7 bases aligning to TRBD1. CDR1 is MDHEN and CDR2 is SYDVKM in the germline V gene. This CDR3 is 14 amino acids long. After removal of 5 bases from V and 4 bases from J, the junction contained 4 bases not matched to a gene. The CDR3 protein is CASSQGDSNEKLFF. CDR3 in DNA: TGTGCCAGCAGTCAAGGGGACAGTAATGAAAAACTGTTTTTT.

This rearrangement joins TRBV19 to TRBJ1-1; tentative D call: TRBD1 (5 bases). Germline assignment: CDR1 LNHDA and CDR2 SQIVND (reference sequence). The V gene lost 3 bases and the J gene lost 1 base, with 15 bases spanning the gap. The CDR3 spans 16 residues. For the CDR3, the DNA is TGTGCCAGTAGTATCAGTTCGGGACGCTGGAACACTGAAGCTTTCTTT. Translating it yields CASSISSGRWNTEAFF.

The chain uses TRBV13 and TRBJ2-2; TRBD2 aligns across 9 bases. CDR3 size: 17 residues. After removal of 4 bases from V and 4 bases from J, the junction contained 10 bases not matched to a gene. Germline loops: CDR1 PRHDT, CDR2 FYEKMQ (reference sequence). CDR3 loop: CASSSPLGSGSTGELFF. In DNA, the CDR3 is TGTGCCAGCAGCTCCCCCCTCGGTAGCGGGAGCACCGGGGAGCTGTTTTTT. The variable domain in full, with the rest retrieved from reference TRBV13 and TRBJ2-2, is AAGVIQSPRHLIKEKRETATLKCYPIPRHDTVYWYQQGPGQDPQFLISFYEKMQSDKGSIPDRFSAQQFSDYHSELNMSSLELGDSALYFCASSSPLGSGSTGELFFGEGSRLTVL.

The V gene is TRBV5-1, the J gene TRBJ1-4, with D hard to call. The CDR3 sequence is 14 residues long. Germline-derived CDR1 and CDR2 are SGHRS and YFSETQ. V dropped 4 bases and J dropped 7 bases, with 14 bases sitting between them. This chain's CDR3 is CASSVGTGGEKLFF. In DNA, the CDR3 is TGCGCCAGCAGCGTGGGAACGGGAGGTGAAAAACTGTTTTTT.

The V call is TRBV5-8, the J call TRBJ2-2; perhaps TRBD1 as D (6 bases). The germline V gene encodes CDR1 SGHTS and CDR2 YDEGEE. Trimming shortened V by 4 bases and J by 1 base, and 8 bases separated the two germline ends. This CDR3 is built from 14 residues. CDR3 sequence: CASSRGQNTGELFF. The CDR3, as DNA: TGTGCCAGCAGCCGGGGACAGAACACCGGGGAGCTGTTTTTT.

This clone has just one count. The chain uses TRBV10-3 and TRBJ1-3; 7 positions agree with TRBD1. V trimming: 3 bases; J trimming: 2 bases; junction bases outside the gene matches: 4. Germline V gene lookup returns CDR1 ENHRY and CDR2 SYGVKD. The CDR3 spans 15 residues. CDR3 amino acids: CAISDRGGAGNTIYF. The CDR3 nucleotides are TGTGCCATCAGTGACAGGGGGGGAGCTGGAAACACCATATATTTT.

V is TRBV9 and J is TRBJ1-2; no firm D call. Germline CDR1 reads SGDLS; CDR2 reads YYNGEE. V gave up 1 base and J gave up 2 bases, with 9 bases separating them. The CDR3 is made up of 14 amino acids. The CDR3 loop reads CASSVRAVNYGYTF. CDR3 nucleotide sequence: TGTGCCAGCAGCGTAAGGGCAGTGAACTATGGCTACACCTTC.

In DNA, the CDR3 is TGTGCCAGCAGCGAGGCCCCGAGTAGGGGACGGGAGCAGTTCTTC. Encoded protein: CASSEAPSRGREQFF. V and J are TRBV9 and TRBJ2-1; either TRBD1 or TRBD2 may supply D (5 bases each). The germline CDR1 and CDR2 sequences are SGDLS and YYNGEE. Trimming stripped 3 bases from V and 10 bases from J, with 20 bases between. The CDR3 loop spans 15 amino acids.

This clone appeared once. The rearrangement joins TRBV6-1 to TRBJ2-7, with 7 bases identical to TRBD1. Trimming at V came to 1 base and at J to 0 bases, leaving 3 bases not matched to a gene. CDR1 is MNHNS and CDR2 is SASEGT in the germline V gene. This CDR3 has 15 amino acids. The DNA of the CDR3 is TGTGCCAGCAGTGAAGGACAGGGCCGCTCCTACGAGCAGTACTTC. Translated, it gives CASSEGQGRSYEQYF.